These T cell receptor beta chains were read from a single sample in a study of spatial heterogeneity in lung cancer. TCRdb independently ran MiXCR on the 5' RACE reads; one entry per CDR3 protein. The sample lists about 87,000 distinct CDR3 sequences; approximately 19% were seen once. Material: PBMCs, obtained at follow-up. The receptors were gathered from a male donor with early-stage non-small cell lung cancer. Each CDR3 is given with its conserved first and last residue. Clone size is given for some rows only: seen once, a few or many times, or a class if the clone is expanded.

V gene	clone size	J gene	CDR3 protein
TRBV3-1	-	TRBJ1-5	CASSQMGQGNQPQHF
TRBV7-2	-	TRBJ2-5	CASSDVARAGGKTQYF
TRBV15	many	TRBJ1-5	CATSSRSNQPQHF
TRBV5-1	-	TRBJ2-1	CASSLGGDSHYNEQFF
TRBV14	-	TRBJ2-6	CASSQNVPGQGVLSWANVLTF
TRBV29-1	few	TRBJ2-2	CSVETGRDTGELFF
TRBV5-8	once	TRBJ1-1	CASSAWTVNTEAFF
TRBV30	few	TRBJ2-2	CAWRKTSGVAGELFF
TRBV29-1	few	TRBJ1-2	CSVGQGVAGYTF
TRBV30	-	TRBJ2-1	CAWSGQHNEQFF
TRBV3-1	-	TRBJ1-1	CASSQGSRGTEAFF
TRBV7-2	-	TRBJ1-5	CASSLYEGDQPQHF
TRBV20-1	-	TRBJ2-3	CSARQQADTQYF
TRBV5-4	-	TRBJ2-5	CASSFRAQETQYF
TRBV7-2	medium-sized	TRBJ2-5	CASSSSYDRQETQYF
TRBV7-6	few	TRBJ2-7	CASSFLGTGGYEQYF
TRBV6-2/TRBV6-3	few	TRBJ2-3	CASSYRQGDTQYF
TRBV30	-	TRBJ1-5	CAWSVQTGVGNQPQHF
TRBV4-1	-	TRBJ1-4	CASSPEEVGFGEKLFF
TRBV6-4	-	TRBJ1-5	CASAREGSSSPQHF
TRBV9	-	TRBJ2-7	CASSPGLRRDYEQYF
TRBV5-1	-	TRBJ2-7	CASSLGTGDFGEQYF
TRBV7-9	many	TRBJ2-1	CASSLGDYNEQFF
TRBV20-1	few	TRBJ2-3	CSAGPQFPDTQYF
TRBV30	many	TRBJ1-1	CAWATGTNTEAFF
TRBV12-3/TRBV12-4	few	TRBJ1-5	CASRDRRQPQHF
TRBV29-1	once	TRBJ1-1	CSVVGGAGTEAFF
TRBV6-6	-	TRBJ1-1	CASSQTGLMNTEAFF
TRBV20-1	few	TRBJ2-3	CSARPGASTDTQYF
TRBV25-1	-	TRBJ2-2	CASRGLGQGNTGELFF
TRBV5-1	few	TRBJ2-1	CASSLSGTSGYNEQFF
TRBV20-1	-	TRBJ2-5	CSATGQGAETQYF
TRBV6-6	few	TRBJ1-5	CASSYGRDREYQPQHF
TRBV12-3/TRBV12-4	-	TRBJ2-7	CASSPPLGAGDYEQYF
TRBV20-1	many	TRBJ1-5	CSARDRNRGGQPQHF
TRBV6-1	few	TRBJ1-5	CASRSPGTVSNQPQHF
TRBV18	few	TRBJ1-2	CASSRELRDYGYTF
TRBV2	few	TRBJ1-4	CAERTAEREKLFF
TRBV24-1	-	TRBJ2-5	CATAGTGYETQYF
TRBV6-5	few	TRBJ2-5	CASKGGGWETQYF
TRBV29-1	few	TRBJ2-6	CSVEDPRAGANVLTF
TRBV20-1	-	TRBJ2-5	CSGIAGGAKETQYF
TRBV20-1	-	TRBJ2-3	CSAVRKTSTDTQYF
TRBV5-5	-	TRBJ1-6	CASSWGTGSGNSPLHF
TRBV10-3	-	TRBJ2-3	CAISDGYTDTQYF
TRBV19	-	TRBJ1-4	CASNQGIGATNEKLFF
TRBV4-1	many	TRBJ1-2	CASSLDPKGGAYGYTF
TRBV7-2	-	TRBJ1-5	CASSVRQITNQPQHF
TRBV29-1	few	TRBJ2-2	CSVAAGPTGTGELFF
TRBV27	-	TRBJ2-1	CASSYIRQGDEQFF
TRBV12-3/TRBV12-4	few	TRBJ1-5	CASSFSSNQPQHF
TRBV12-3/TRBV12-4	-	TRBJ1-1	CASSLEGAWSEAFF